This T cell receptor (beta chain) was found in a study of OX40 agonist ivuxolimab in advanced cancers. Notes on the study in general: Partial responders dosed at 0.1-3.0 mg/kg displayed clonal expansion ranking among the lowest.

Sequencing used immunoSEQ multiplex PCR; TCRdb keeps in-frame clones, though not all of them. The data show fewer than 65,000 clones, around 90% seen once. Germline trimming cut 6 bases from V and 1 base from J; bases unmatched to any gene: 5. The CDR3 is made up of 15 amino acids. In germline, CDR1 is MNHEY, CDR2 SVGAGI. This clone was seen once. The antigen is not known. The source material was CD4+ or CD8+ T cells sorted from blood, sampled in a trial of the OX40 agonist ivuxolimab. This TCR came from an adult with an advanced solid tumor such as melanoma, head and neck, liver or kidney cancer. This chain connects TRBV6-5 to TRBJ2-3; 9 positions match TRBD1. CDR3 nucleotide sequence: TGTGCCAGCAGCCAGACAGGGGGAGGCACAGATACGCAGTATTTT. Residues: CASSQTGGGTDTQYF.